Listed here is a single T cell receptor beta chain. CDR3 length: 15 amino acids. CDR1 is SGDLS and CDR2 is YYNGEE in the germline V gene. Per sample, a minimum of 6 million PBMCs were isolated. This specimen belongs to a study of blood T cells in healthy people across ages. Then a second PCR, running roughly 7 to 12 cycles, was carried out with a sample-barcoded 5' primer and a J-beta primer mix. Through a template-switch adaptor with 12 random nucleotides, each cDNA molecule received a tag. TCRdb re-derived calls from the 5' RACE reads in MiXCR, one entry per CDR3 protein. Among about a million distinct CDR3 sequences listed, about 53% were seen once.

V is TRBV9 and J is TRBJ2-5; the match to TRBD1 covers 7 bases. Near its end, the DNA agrees better with TRBJ2-7, so the J call may be wrong. The source material was blood. This receptor was identified in a woman aged 60-75 years in good health. The CDR3 is CASSVVPGTEYEQYF. CDR3 DNA: TGTGCCAGCAGCGTAGTTCCAGGGACAGAGTACGAGCAGTACTTC.